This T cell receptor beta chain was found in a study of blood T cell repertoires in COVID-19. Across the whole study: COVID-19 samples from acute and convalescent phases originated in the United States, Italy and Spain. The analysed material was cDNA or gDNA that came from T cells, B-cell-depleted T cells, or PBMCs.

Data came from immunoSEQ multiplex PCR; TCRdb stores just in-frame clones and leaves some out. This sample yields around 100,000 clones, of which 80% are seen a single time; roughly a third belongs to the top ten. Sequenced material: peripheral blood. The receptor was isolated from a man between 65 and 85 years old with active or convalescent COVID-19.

The DNA for the CDR3 is TGCAGCGTTGTGGCGGACAGCTCCTACAATGAGCAGTTCTTC. Amino acid sequence: CSVVADSSYNEQFF. This chain uses TRBV29-1 with TRBJ2-1; D perhaps matches TRBD1 (6 bases). The germline V gene encodes CDR1 SQVTM and CDR2 ANQGSEA. V lost 4 bases and J 0 bases, leaving 10 bases between the germline ends. CDR3 size: 14 residues.